This T cell receptor (beta chain) was sequenced for a study of CD8 T cells in ankylosing spondylitis. Quantitative barcoded 5'-RACE was used to prepare TCR beta libraries. TCRdb re-called the 5' RACE reads through MiXCR, storing one row per CDR3 protein. The repertoire includes about 160,000 distinct CDR3 sequences, around 45% of them detected once, and roughly 15% sits in the top ten. CDR1 and CDR2 from the germline V gene are SGHDT and YYEEEE. The CDR3 runs to 14 residues. With 4 bases removed from V and 6 bases from J, the gap between germline ends came to 14 bases. Study-level findings and limits: Those disease-linked clones were CD8+; they were also relatively rare in peripheral blood. Characteristic, it appeared, of ankylosing spondylitis blood was a TCR beta motif of roughly eight highly homologous variants. Reportedly, matched ankylosing spondylitis synovial fluid was significantly enriched for disease-linked clones.

As concerns this clonotype: Its specificity is unknown.

The sequencing sample was made of synovial fluid, either unsorted or a sorted T cell fraction (not recorded which). The chain carries TRBV5-6 and TRBJ2-1; D is unresolved. This clonotype was sampled from a male donor with ankylosing spondylitis. The CDR3 nucleotides read TGTGCCAGCAGCCGCCTAGATTTCTCCAATGAGCAGTTCTTC. It encodes CASSRLDFSNEQFF.